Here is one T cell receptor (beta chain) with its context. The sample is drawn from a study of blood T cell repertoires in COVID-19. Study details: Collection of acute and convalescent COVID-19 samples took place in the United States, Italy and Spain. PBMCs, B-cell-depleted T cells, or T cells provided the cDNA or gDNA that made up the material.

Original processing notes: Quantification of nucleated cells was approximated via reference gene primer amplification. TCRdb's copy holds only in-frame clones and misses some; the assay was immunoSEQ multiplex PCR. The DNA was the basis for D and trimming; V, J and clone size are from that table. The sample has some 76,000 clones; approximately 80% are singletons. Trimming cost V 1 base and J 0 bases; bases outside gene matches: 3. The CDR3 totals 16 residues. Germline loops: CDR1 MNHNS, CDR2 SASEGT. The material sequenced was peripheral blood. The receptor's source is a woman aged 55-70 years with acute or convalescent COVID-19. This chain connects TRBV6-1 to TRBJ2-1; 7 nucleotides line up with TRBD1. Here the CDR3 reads CASSEVQGLSYNEQFF. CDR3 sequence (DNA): TGTGCCAGCAGTGAAGTACAGGGGCTCTCCTACAATGAGCAGTTCTTC.